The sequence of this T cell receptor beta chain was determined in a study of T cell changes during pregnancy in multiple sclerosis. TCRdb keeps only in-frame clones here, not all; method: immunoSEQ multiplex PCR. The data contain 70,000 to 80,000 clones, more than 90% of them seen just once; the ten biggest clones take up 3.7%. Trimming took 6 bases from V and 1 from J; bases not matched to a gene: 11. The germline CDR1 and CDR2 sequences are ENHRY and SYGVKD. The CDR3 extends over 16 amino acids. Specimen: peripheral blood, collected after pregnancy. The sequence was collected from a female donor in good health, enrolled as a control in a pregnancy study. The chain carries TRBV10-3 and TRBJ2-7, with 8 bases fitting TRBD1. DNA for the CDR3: TGTGCCATCAGCCTATTCGACAGGGGCTTTTCCTACGAGCAGTACTTC. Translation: CAISLFDRGFSYEQYF.